The 12 T cell receptor beta chains presented below share a single source sample, sequenced in a study of siplizumab effects on memory and regulatory T cells. The method was immunoSEQ multiplex PCR; TCRdb's version includes in-frame clones alone and lacks a portion of them. Among 50,000 to 75,000 clones listed, 90% to 98% were seen once. Specimen: naive CD8+ T cells sorted from blood. The receptors derive from a human donor in good health.

The chain couples TRBV15 to TRBJ2-1; D gene unclear. V dropped 0 bases and J dropped 6 bases, with 9 bases sitting between them. The germline V gene encodes CDR1 LNHNV and CDR2 YYDKDF (reference sequence). The CDR3 sequence is 14 residues long. The CDR3 loop reads CATSRDSAANEQFF. Written as DNA, the CDR3 is TGTGCCACCAGCAGAGATTCGGCGGCCAATGAGCAGTTCTTC. The full variable domain, rest sourced from reference TRBV15 and TRBJ2-1, is DAMVIQNPRYQVTQFGKPVTLSCSQTLNHNVMYWYQQKSSQAPKLLFHYYDKDFNNEADTPDNFQSRRPNTSFCFLDIRSPGLGDTAMYLCATSRDSAANEQFFGPGTRLTVL.

The chain links TRBV6-1 to TRBJ2-5, with a weak D call TRBD2 (5 bases). V was trimmed by 10 bases and J by 0 bases, leaving 12 bases between them. In germline, CDR1 is MNHNS, CDR2 SASEGT. The CDR3 loop spans 13 amino acids. Written as DNA, the CDR3 is TGTGCCACCTTCCCGGGGTACCAAGAGACCCAGTACTTC. Residues: CATFPGYQETQYF.

The chain links TRBV19 to TRBJ2-7, with 12 bases matching TRBD2. This CDR3 has 15 residues. The V gene end was trimmed by 3 bases and the J gene end by 4 bases; junction bases not matched to a gene: 4. CDR1 and CDR2 (germline): LNHDA, SQIVND (reference sequence). CDR3 amino acids: CASSIYGTSGYEQYF. CDR3 sequence (DNA): TGTGCCAGTAGTATTTACGGGACTAGCGGGTACGAGCAGTACTTC. Full variable domain (missing parts from reference TRBV19 and TRBJ2-7): DGGITQSPKYLFRKEGQNVTLSCEQNLNHDAMYWYRQDPGQGLRLIYYSQIVNDFQKGDIAEGYSVSREKKESFPLTVTSAQKNPTAFYLCASSIYGTSGYEQYFGPGTRLTVT.

The rearrangement joins TRBV9 to TRBJ2-4, with 9 bases identical to TRBD1. Looked up from germline, CDR1 is SGDLS and CDR2 is YYNGEE. The J segment lost 7 bases and the V segment lost 0 bases, leaving 14 bases of the junction unmatched. This CDR3 spans 18 amino acids. The CDR3 is CASSVEGVGTGPANIQYF. DNA for the CDR3: TGTGCCAGCAGCGTAGAAGGCGTAGGGACAGGGCCAGCGAACATTCAGTACTTC.

J is TRBJ2-2 and V is TRBV11-2; 14 bases match TRBD2. Per germline, CDR1 SGHAT and CDR2 FQNNGV. V shed 2 bases, J shed 0 bases, and the junction held 5 bases outside the gene matches. The CDR3 has 19 amino acids. CDR3: CASSLLTSGGVANTGELFF. For the CDR3, the DNA is TGTGCCAGCAGCTTACTGACTAGCGGGGGGGTCGCGAACACCGGGGAGCTGTTTTTT.

The chain couples TRBV14 to TRBJ1-2; D possibly corresponds to TRBD1 (5 bases). With 4 bases removed from V and 4 bases from J, the gap between germline ends came to 10 bases. The CDR3 has 13 amino acids. The germline V gene has CDR1 SGHDN and CDR2 FVKESK. CDR3 in amino acids: CASSLSRVYGYTF. As DNA, the CDR3 is TGTGCCAGCAGCCTTTCCAGGGTCTATGGCTACACCTTC.

This chain links TRBV29-1 with TRBJ1-1; D gene ambiguous. Between the trimmed V and J ends, which lost 5 bases and 4 bases, there was a span of 8 bases. CDR3 length: 11 amino acids. Germline loops: CDR1 SQVTM, CDR2 ANQGSEA. CDR3 sequence reads: CSVSRATEAFF. As DNA, the CDR3 is TGCAGCGTTTCAAGGGCCACTGAAGCTTTCTTT.

V gene TRBV2 combines with J gene TRBJ2-7; D may be TRBD2 (6 bases). Trimming pared 0 bases from V and 2 bases from J, leaving 8 bases between. The CDR3 covers 14 residues. Germline V gene lookup returns CDR1 SNHLY and CDR2 FYNNEI. This chain's CDR3 is CASSEAGGTYEQYF. In DNA, the CDR3 is TGTGCCAGCAGTGAAGCGGGGGGTACCTACGAGCAGTACTTC.

The V gene is TRBV25-1, the J gene TRBJ2-3; no clear D gene. This CDR3 spans 12 amino acids. Germline V gene data show CDR1 as MGHDK and CDR2 as SYGVNS. V shed 0 bases and J shed 5 bases, with 3 bases lying between them. CDR3 amino acids: CASSEYRDTQYF. CDR3 DNA sequence: TGTGCCAGCAGTGAATACCGAGATACGCAGTATTTT.

The genes are TRBV30 and TRBJ1-2; no reliable D call. The CDR3 contains 13 residues. Germline V CDR1 and CDR2: GTSNPN, SVGIG (reference sequence). Trimming removed 1 base at V and 7 bases at J, with 13 bases between. The CDR3 protein is CAWSAVESSGYTF. CDR3 DNA: TGTGCCTGGAGTGCAGTGGAGAGTAGTGGCTACACCTTC.

J is TRBJ2-7 and V is TRBV5-4, with 11 positions matching TRBD2. Germline V gene lookup returns CDR1 SGHNT and CDR2 YYREEE (reference sequence). The CDR3 extends over 14 amino acids. V gave up 6 bases and J gave up 5 bases; unmatched junction bases: 7. The CDR3 DNA is TGTGCCAGCACCGTAGCGGGGGGGCCCCACGAGCAGTACTTC. This gives the protein CASTVAGGPHEQYF.

CDR3 sequence (DNA): TGCGCCAGCAGCCAAGACAGGGTTTTCTACAATGAGCAGTTCTTC. Translation: CASSQDRVFYNEQFF. The gene calls are TRBV4-1 and TRBJ2-1; weak D call: TRBD1 (5 bases). The CDR3 is made up of 15 amino acids. Germline V gene sequence: CDR1 MGHRA, CDR2 YSYEKL. The V end was cut by 0 bases, the J end by 3 bases, with 9 bases between.